This T cell receptor beta chain emerged from a study of blood T cell repertoires in COVID-19. Study in general: Researchers got acute and convalescent COVID-19 samples from the United States, Italy and Spain. Sources were T cells, B-cell-depleted T cells, or PBMCs; the material itself was cDNA or gDNA.

Under the authors' procedure: Using reference gene primer amplification, nucleated cell counts were estimated. TCRdb's copy holds only in-frame clones and misses some; the assay was immunoSEQ multiplex PCR. The V and J calls and clone size come from that table; D and trimming were worked out from the DNA. The sample lists about 58,000 clones, 78% occurring once. The CDR3 consists of 12 residues. Trimming cost V 8 bases and J 7 bases; bases outside gene matches: 0. Germline-derived CDR1 and CDR2 are SNHLY and FYNNEI. The chain recombines TRBV2 with TRBJ1-6; 9 bases map to TRBD1. This receptor was taken from a human donor in a cohort sampled during active COVID-19. The specimen was peripheral blood. In nucleotides, the CDR3 is TGTGCCAGCGGACAGGGGAATTCACCCCTCCACTTT. It is translated as CASGQGNSPLHF.